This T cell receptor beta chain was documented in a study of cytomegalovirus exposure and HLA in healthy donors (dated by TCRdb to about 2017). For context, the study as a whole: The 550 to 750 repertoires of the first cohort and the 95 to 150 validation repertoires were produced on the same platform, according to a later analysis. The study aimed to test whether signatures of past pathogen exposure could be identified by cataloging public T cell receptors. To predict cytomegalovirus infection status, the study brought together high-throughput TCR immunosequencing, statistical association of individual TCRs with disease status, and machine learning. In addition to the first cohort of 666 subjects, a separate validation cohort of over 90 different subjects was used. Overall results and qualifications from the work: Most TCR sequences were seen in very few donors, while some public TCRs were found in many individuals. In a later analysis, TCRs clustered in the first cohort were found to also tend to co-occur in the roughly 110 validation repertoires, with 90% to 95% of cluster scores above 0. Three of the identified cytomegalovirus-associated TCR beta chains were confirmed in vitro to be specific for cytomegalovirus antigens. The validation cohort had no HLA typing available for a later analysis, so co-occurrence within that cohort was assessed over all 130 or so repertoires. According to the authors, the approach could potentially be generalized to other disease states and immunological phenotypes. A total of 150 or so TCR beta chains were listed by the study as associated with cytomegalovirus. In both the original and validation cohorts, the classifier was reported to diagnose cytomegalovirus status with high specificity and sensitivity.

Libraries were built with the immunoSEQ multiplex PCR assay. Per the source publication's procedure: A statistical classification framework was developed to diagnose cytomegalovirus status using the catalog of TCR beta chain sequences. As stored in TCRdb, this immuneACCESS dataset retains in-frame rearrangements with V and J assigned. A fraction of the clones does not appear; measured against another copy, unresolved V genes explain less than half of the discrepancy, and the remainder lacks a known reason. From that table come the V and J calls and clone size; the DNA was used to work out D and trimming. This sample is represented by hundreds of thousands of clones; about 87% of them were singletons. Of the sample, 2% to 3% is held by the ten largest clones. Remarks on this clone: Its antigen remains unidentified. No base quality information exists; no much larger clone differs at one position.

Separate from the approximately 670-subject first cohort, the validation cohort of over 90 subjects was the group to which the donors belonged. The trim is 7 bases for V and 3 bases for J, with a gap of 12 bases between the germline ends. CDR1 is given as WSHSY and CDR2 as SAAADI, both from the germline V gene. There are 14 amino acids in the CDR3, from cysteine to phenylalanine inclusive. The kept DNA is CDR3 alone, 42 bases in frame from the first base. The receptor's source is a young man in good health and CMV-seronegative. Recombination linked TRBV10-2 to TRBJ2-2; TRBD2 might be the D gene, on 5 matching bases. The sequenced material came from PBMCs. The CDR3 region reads CASKREWDTGELFF. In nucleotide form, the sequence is TGCGCCAGCAAGAGGGAGTGGGACACCGGGGAGCTGTTTTTT.